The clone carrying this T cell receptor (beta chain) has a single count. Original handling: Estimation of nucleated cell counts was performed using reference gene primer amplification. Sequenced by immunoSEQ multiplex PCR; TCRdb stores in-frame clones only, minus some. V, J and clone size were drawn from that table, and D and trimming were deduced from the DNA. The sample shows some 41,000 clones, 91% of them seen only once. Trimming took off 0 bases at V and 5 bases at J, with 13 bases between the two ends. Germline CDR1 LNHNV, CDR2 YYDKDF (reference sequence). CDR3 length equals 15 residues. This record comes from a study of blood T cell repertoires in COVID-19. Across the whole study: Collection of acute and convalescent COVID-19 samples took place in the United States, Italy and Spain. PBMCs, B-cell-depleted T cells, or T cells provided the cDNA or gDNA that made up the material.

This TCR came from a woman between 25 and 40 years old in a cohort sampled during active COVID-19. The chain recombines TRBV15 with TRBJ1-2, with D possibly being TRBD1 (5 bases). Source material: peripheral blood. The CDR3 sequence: CATSRDWGGFYGYTF. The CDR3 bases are TGTGCCACCAGCAGAGATTGGGGGGGATTTTATGGCTACACCTTC.